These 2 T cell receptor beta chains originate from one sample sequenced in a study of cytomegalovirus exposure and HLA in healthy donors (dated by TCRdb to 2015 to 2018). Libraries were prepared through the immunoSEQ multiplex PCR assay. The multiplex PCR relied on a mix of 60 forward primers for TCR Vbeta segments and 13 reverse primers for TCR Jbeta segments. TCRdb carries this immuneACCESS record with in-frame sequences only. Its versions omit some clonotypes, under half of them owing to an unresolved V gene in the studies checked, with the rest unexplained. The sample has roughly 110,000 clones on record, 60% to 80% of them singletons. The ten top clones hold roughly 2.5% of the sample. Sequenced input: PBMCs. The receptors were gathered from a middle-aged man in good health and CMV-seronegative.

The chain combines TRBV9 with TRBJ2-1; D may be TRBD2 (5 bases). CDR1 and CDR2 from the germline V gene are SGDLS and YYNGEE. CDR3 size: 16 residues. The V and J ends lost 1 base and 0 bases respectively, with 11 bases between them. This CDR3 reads CASSVRGSSSYNEQFF. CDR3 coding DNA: TGTGCCAGCAGCGTAAGAGGGTCGAGCTCCTACAATGAGCAGTTCTTC.

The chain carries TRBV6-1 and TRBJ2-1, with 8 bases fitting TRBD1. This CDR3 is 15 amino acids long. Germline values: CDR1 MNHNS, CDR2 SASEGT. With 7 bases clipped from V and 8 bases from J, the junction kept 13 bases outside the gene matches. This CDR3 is CASNNPGRGLDEQFF. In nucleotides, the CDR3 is TGTGCCAGCAACAACCCCGGCAGGGGGCTCGATGAGCAGTTCTTC.